This T cell receptor beta chain was found in a study of T-cell memory formation after mild COVID-19. Study findings and constraints: Memory sampled before infection contained some responding clones, suggesting cross-reactive memory joined. CD4+ contracting clones were mainly CM and EM; CD8+ ones, EMRA.

On this clonotype itself: The antigen remains unidentified.

TCRdb re-called the 5' RACE reads with MiXCR, one entry per CDR3 protein. The repertoire consists of about 350,000 distinct CDR3 sequences, with roughly 15% occurring once and the leading ten covering 22%. The germline CDR1 and CDR2 sequences are SGHVS and FNYEAQ. This CDR3 contains 14 residues. V lost 5 bases, J lost 4 bases, and 14 bases lay in between. The sequencing sample was made of PBMCs or a T cell subset sorted from them (not recorded which). This sequence originates from a man aged 18 to 30 who had mild COVID-19 (a few samples of this study predate the infection). Cell type and time point are not known. The chain has TRBV7-6 and TRBJ1-1, with D possibly being TRBD1 (6 bases). The DNA of the CDR3 is TGTGCCAGCAGCCCTGAGGGGGTAGGCACTGAAGCTTTCTTT. Translation gives CASSPEGVGTEAFF.